Sequencing of this T cell receptor beta chain was carried out in a study of Graves' ophthalmopathy and Graves' hyperthyroidism. This clonotype has a count of ten or more. The CDR3 has 16 residues. Germline CDR1 is GTSNPN and CDR2 is SVGIG (reference sequence). V dropped 0 bases and J dropped 7 bases, with 22 bases sitting between them. The study amplified TCR beta CDR3 regions using RNA transcripts. A first-round RT-PCR used HTBI primers, followed by a second-round multiplex PCR. TCRdb re-called the multiplex PCR reads through MiXCR, storing one row per CDR3 protein. The profile shows approximately 500,000 distinct CDR3 sequences, around 15% of them singletons. The study excluded patients with other autoimmune diseases, uncontrolled infections, pregnancy or lactation.

The sequenced sample was blood. The rearrangement joins TRBV30 to TRBJ2-7; D gene unclear. The TCR was taken from a woman in her twenties or thirties with Graves' ophthalmopathy. As DNA, the CDR3 is TGTGCCTGGAGTGTACTTTCCGGACCCATGCAGAAAGAGCAGTACTTC. Amino acid sequence: CAWSVLSGPMQKEQYF.